Only a few counts were recorded for the clone carrying this T cell receptor beta chain. Its antigen is not identified. The beta constant-region primer was an equimolar mix of two oligonucleotides covering TRBC1 and TRBC2. MiXCR, run by TCRdb on the UMI-ligation and nested PCR reads, gives a single entry per CDR3 protein. The data contain 77,000 or so distinct CDR3 sequences, under 15% of them singletons. Germline V CDR1 and CDR2: SGHAT, FQNNGV. The CDR3 loop spans 17 amino acids. With 0 bases removed from V and 0 bases from J, the gap between germline ends came to 12 bases. The data were taken from a study of naive and memory T cell subsets. Broader study findings: RNA-based TCR counts may shift with T cell activation and differentiation.

The TCR originated in a human donor in good health. The material sequenced was central memory CD4+ T cells from blood. The chain couples TRBV11-2 to TRBJ2-1, with TRBD1 as a possible D gene (6 bases). CDR3 protein: CASSLDLAGDSYNEQFF. CDR3 bases: TGTGCCAGCAGCTTAGACCTGGCAGGGGACTCCTACAATGAGCAGTTCTTC.